Listed below are T cell receptor beta chains from one sample, sequenced in a study of blood T cell repertoires in COVID-19. Method: immunoSEQ multiplex PCR; TCRdb's copy keeps in-frame clones and lacks some. The data contain tens of thousands of clones, approximately 83% of them singletons. The sample consisted of peripheral blood. These TCRs come from a middle-aged man with COVID-19, enrolled during active disease. The CDR3 runs from the conserved cysteine through the conserved F or W. Fields, in order: CDR3 length, V gene, J gene, CDR3 protein.

>16|TRBV2|TRBJ2-2
CASSRQGPSNTGELFF
>15|TRBV7-2|TRBJ2-1
CASSPTSGRSGEQFF
>12|TRBV7-9|TRBJ1-3
CASSTGRDTIYF
>12|TRBV24-1|TRBJ2-5
CATSDLQETQYF
>16|TRBV28|TRBJ2-1
CASSPGGLARGNEQFF
>16|TRBV9|TRBJ2-3
CASSVDALVFGDTQYF
>15|TRBV11-2|TRBJ2-1
CASSLTSGIYNEQFF
>15|TRBV18|TRBJ2-7
CASSPGTGFGYEQYF
>15|TRBV4-1|TRBJ2-7
CASSPSGTGAYEQYF
>14|TRBV24-1|TRBJ2-3
CATAPGGSTDTQYF
>16|TRBV2|TRBJ2-3
CASNFRLAALGDTQYF
>15|TRBV7-3|TRBJ2-7
CASSLTGGSSNEQYF
>13|TRBV6-5|TRBJ1-6
CASSYRLGSPLHF
>16|TRBV19|TRBJ2-3
CASSPRTSMSTDTQYF
>13|TRBV15|TRBJ2-1
CATSRTGVAEQFF
>14|TRBV7-9|TRBJ1-1
CASSPGHTNTEAFF
>14|TRBV5-1|TRBJ1-1
CASTVTGTNTEAFF
>15|TRBV4-2|TRBJ2-7
CASSRLAGDFYEQYF
>15|TRBV7-2|TRBJ2-3
CASSLLLAFRGGQYF
>12|TRBV2|TRBJ2-7
CASSESRYEQYF
>14|TRBV6-5|TRBJ2-7
CASSPGQGRYEQYF
>11|TRBV27|TRBJ1-1
CATHRNTEAFF
>13|TRBV30|TRBJ1-2
CAWSPGQGVGYTF
>13|TRBV11-2|TRBJ2-5
CASSTEFLKTQYF